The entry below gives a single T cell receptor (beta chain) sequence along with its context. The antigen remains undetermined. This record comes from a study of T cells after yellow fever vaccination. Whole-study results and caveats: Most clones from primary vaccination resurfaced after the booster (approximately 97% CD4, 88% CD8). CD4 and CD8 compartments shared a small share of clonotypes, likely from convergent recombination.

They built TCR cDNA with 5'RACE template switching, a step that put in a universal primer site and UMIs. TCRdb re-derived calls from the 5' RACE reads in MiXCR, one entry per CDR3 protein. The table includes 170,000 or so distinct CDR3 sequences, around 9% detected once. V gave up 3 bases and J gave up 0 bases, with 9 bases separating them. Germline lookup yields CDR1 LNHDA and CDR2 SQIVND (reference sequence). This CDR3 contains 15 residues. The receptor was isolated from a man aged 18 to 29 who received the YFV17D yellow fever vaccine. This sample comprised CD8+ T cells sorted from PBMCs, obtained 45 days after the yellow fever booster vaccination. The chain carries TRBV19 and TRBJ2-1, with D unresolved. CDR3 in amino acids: CASSIVEYSYNEQFF. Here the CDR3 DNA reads TGTGCCAGTAGTATTGTTGAGTACTCCTACAATGAGCAGTTCTTC.